The 32 T cell receptor beta chains below come from one sample, sequenced in a study of TIL therapy for anti-PD-1-resistant metastatic lung cancer. The libraries were made with immunoSEQ v3. Assay used: immunoSEQ multiplex PCR; TCRdb lists only in-frame clones, some missing. The repertoire holds around 100,000 clones, about three fifths seen once, with around 9.9% in the top ten. Time point specified: pre-treatment sample, taken before nivolumab and TIL therapy. Tumor tissue came from excised metastases, mostly pleural nodules or supraclavicular lymph nodes. Sample: tumor tissue, taken at baseline. The source is a person between 25 and 80 years old with non-small cell lung cancer.

The V call is TRBV7-3, the J call TRBJ2-2; 7 bases fit TRBD1. This CDR3 region has 15 residues. From germline, CDR1 is SGHTA and CDR2 FQGTGA. The J segment lost 6 bases and the V segment lost 6 bases, leaving 10 bases of the junction unmatched. CDR3 in amino acids: CASSFSRTGAGELFF. CDR3 sequence (DNA): TGTGCCAGCAGTTTTTCACGGACAGGCGCCGGGGAGCTGTTTTTT.

Notes on this clone: In the same sample, other DNA sequences code for this CDR3. J is TRBJ1-5 and V is TRBV9; D unclear. CDR1 is SGDLS and CDR2 is YYNGEE in the germline V gene. Trimming took 0 bases from V and 9 from J, leaving 13 bases between them. The CDR3 loop spans 14 amino acids. The DNA of the CDR3 is TGTGCCAGCAGCGTAGGAGACGGCCTAGGGCCCCAGCATTTT. Protein: CASSVGDGLGPQHF.

The chain uses TRBV6-1 and TRBJ1-5; perhaps TRBD1 as D (5 bases). The CDR3 is 16 residues long. Trimming shortened V by 1 base and J by 4 bases, and 14 bases separated the two germline ends. CDR1 and CDR2 from the germline V gene are MNHNS and SASEGT. Here the CDR3 reads CASSEGRGHENQPQHF. Written as DNA, the CDR3 is TGTGCCAGCAGTGAAGGTAGGGGCCATGAGAATCAGCCCCAGCATTTT.

The rearrangement uses TRBV7-2 and TRBJ2-1, with 7 bases that match TRBD1. With V trimmed by 1 base and J by 9 bases, 3 bases remained unmatched. This CDR3 comprises 13 residues. CDR1 and CDR2 (germline): SGHTA, FQGNSA. CDR3 residues: CASSLVQGIEQFF. The CDR3 region has the DNA TGTGCCAGCAGCTTAGTACAGGGGATTGAGCAGTTCTTC.

This rearrangement joins TRBV28 to TRBJ1-6; D uncertain. The germline CDR1 and CDR2 sequences are MDHEN and SYDVKM. The CDR3 runs 16 residues. The V end lost 1 base, the J end lost 4 bases, and 11 bases lay between the germline ends. CDR3 coding DNA: TGTGCCAGCAGTTTATCGGTTACTTTTTATAATTCACCCCTCCACTTT. Its protein is CASSLSVTFYNSPLHF.

The chain recombines TRBV9 with TRBJ2-3; possibly TRBD1 for D (6 bases). Trimming left V 4 bases short and J 0 bases short, with 15 bases between. Germline assignment: CDR1 SGDLS and CDR2 YYNGEE. The CDR3 is 16 amino acids. The CDR3 protein is CASSQVGATSTDTQYF. In DNA form, the CDR3 reads TGTGCCAGCAGCCAGGTGGGGGCTACGAGCACAGATACGCAGTATTTT.

V is TRBV19 and J is TRBJ2-5; D is perhaps TRBD1 (6 bases). The CDR3 consists of 14 residues. Germline loops: CDR1 LNHDA, CDR2 SQIVND (reference sequence). Trimming removed 1 base at V and 5 bases at J, with 11 bases between. The CDR3 loop reads CASSIGGGVETQYF. CDR3 nucleotides: TGTGCCAGTAGTATAGGAGGGGGAGTGGAGACCCAGTACTTC.

In regard to this clone: Other DNA sequences in the sample encode the same CDR3. The chain uses TRBV28 and TRBJ1-1; no clear D. Germline loops: CDR1 MDHEN, CDR2 SYDVKM. CDR3 size: 13 residues. V dropped 3 bases and J dropped 3 bases, with 8 bases sitting between them. The CDR3 here is CASSLLVDTEAFF. The CDR3, as DNA: TGTGCCAGCAGTTTGTTAGTAGACACTGAAGCTTTCTTT.

This chain links TRBV5-5 with TRBJ1-2, with 10 positions matching TRBD1. This CDR3 is built from 13 residues. Losses at the gene ends were 3 bases for V and 6 bases for J; bases not matched to a gene: 2. Germline V gives CDR1 SGHKS, CDR2 YYEKEE (reference sequence). This chain's CDR3 is CASSSGQGDGYTF. CDR3 nucleotide sequence: TGTGCCAGCAGCTCCGGACAGGGGGATGGCTACACCTTC. The full variable domain, rest sourced from reference TRBV5-5 and TRBJ1-2, is DAGVTQSPTHLIKTRGQQVTLRCSPISGHKSVSWYQQVLGQGPQFIFQYYEKEERGRGNFPDRFSARQFPNYSSELNVNALLLGDSALYLCASSSGQGDGYTFGSGTRLTVV.

This clone was observed a handful of times. V gene TRBV25-1 combines with J gene TRBJ2-7; TRBD1 might be the D (7 bases). CDR1 and CDR2 (germline): MGHDK, SYGVNS. V was cut by 6 bases and J by 3 bases, with 12 bases left in between. The CDR3 contains 13 residues. In DNA, the CDR3 is TGTGCCAGCAGAGCCCAGGGGGGCTACGAGCAGTACTTC. Its translation: CASRAQGGYEQYF.

This clone is a singleton in its sample. The chain couples TRBV11-2 to TRBJ2-1; 10 bases match TRBD1. The germline gives CDR1 SGHAT, CDR2 FQNNGV. The CDR3 runs 13 residues. The V segment lost 5 bases and the J segment 9 bases; nucleotides outside the gene matches: 4. The CDR3, as DNA: TGTGCCAGCAGCAGACAGGGGGCAGGTGAGCAGTTCTTC. Translation: CASSRQGAGEQFF.

This clone was recorded a few times. This chain joins TRBV7-9 and TRBJ2-2; D is unresolved. V was shortened by 5 bases and J by 4 bases, with 5 bases between the two germline ends. This CDR3 contains 12 residues. The germline gives CDR1 SEHNR, CDR2 FQNEAQ (reference sequence). This chain's CDR3 is CASSPGTGELFF. The DNA for the CDR3 is TGTGCCAGCAGCCCCGGCACCGGGGAGCTGTTTTTT.

V usage is TRBV28 and J usage is TRBJ2-7, with D tentatively TRBD1 (6 bases). CDR1 MDHEN and CDR2 SYDVKM come from the germline V gene. This CDR3 comprises 15 residues. Trimming pared 2 bases from V and 6 bases from J, leaving 17 bases between. CDR3 DNA: TGTGCCAGCAGTTTAAGTACCAGGGGATCACGCGAGCAGTACTTC. Translation: CASSLSTRGSREQYF.

The chain uses TRBV29-1 and TRBJ1-5; weak D call: TRBD1 (5 bases). Germline lookup yields CDR1 SQVTM and CDR2 ANQGSEA. V was clipped by 7 bases and J by 6 bases, with 22 bases between them. This CDR3 comprises 15 residues. Here the CDR3 reads CSARGEGSEGQPQHF. The DNA for the CDR3 is TGCAGCGCCCGGGGCGAGGGGAGCGAAGGTCAGCCCCAGCATTTT.

This chain connects TRBV28 to TRBJ1-5; weak D call: TRBD1 (5 bases). The ends were cut back, 3 bases at V and 6 bases at J, with 12 bases in the middle. The CDR3 has 14 residues. From germline, CDR1 is MDHEN and CDR2 SYDVKM. The CDR3 is CASSFMGVVQPQHF. The CDR3 coding sequence is TGTGCCAGCAGTTTCATGGGGGTTGTTCAGCCCCAGCATTTT. Variable domain in full (rest from reference TRBV28 and TRBJ1-5): DVKVTQSSRYLVKRTGEKVFLECVQDMDHENMFWYRQDPGLGLRLIYFSYDVKMKEKGDIPEGYSVSREKKERFSLILESASTNQTSMYLCASSFMGVVQPQHFGDGTRLSIL.

The DNA for the CDR3 is TGTGCCAGCAGCTTAGAGACAGGTGGCCAGCCCCAGCATTTT. Translating gives CASSLETGGQPQHF. This chain connects TRBV7-6 to TRBJ1-5; D perhaps matches TRBD1 (6 bases). The germline V and J ends were trimmed by 1 base and 7 bases, with 11 bases remaining between them. The CDR3 consists of 14 residues. Germline CDR1 SGHVS, CDR2 FNYEAQ.

The chain is built from TRBV6-2 or TRBV6-3 and TRBJ1-1; 9 bases are a match to TRBD1. Germline assignment: CDR1 MNHEY and CDR2 SVGEGT. V dropped 4 bases and J dropped 0; count of bases not matched to a gene: 6. The CDR3 loop spans 16 amino acids. Written as DNA, the CDR3 is TGTGCCAGCAGTTTCCCGGGACAGGGTTTGAACACTGAAGCTTTCTTT. Its translation: CASSFPGQGLNTEAFF.

The chain joins TRBV3-1 (or the pseudogene TRBV3-2) to TRBJ1-5; unclear D gene. The V and J ends lost 9 bases and 9 bases respectively, with 18 bases between them. Germline V gene data show CDR1 as LGHDT and CDR2 as YNNKEL (reference sequence). This CDR3 is built from 13 residues. CDR3 coding DNA: TGTGCCAGTTGGAACCGGGGTCGAGCGCCCCAGCATTTT. Translated: CASWNRGRAPQHF.

This clone showed up many times. The CDR3, as DNA: TGCGCCAGCAGCTGGAGGGCAGGGTCCGGGGAGCTGTTTTTT. Its protein is CASSWRAGSGELFF. The J gene is TRBJ2-2, the V gene TRBV5-1, with a weak D call TRBD2 (6 bases). CDR1 and CDR2 (germline): SGHRS, YFSETQ. The length of the CDR3 is 14 residues. V dropped 3 bases and J dropped 6 bases, with 12 bases sitting between them.

The rearrangement uses TRBV7-8 and TRBJ2-1; D call uncertain. The V end lost 6 bases, the J end lost 0 bases, and 6 bases lay between the germline ends. CDR1 SGHVS and CDR2 FQNEAQ come from the germline V gene. This CDR3 is built from 13 residues. The CDR3: CASRPSSYNEQFF. The CDR3 DNA reads TGTGCCAGCAGACCAAGCTCCTACAATGAGCAGTTCTTC.

The chain carries TRBV6-5 and TRBJ1-4, with 8 nucleotides matching TRBD1. Per the germline V gene, CDR1 is MNHEY and CDR2 is SVGAGI. This CDR3 region has 14 residues. The J segment lost 8 bases and the V segment lost 5 bases, leaving 7 bases of the junction unmatched. The CDR3 DNA reads TGTGCCAGCAGTATCGTCAGGGGGCAAGAAAAACTGTTTTTT. Residues: CASSIVRGQEKLFF.

This clone was seen only a few times. The genes are TRBV3-1 (or the pseudogene TRBV3-2) and TRBJ2-7; D remains unclear. The germline gives CDR1 LGHDT, CDR2 YNNKEL (reference sequence). V gave up 1 base and J gave up 3 bases, with 16 bases separating them. The CDR3 is 16 amino acids. The CDR3 is CASSQGAAYCGYEQYF. CDR3 nucleotides: TGTGCCAGCAGCCAAGGTGCGGCCTACTGTGGCTACGAGCAGTACTTC.

The chain uses TRBV6-5 and TRBJ2-2, with 7 bases lining up with TRBD2. Trimming removed 6 bases from V and 6 bases from J; junction bases left unmatched: 7. The V gene's germline CDR1 is MNHEY and CDR2 SVGAGI. CDR3 length: 14 residues. CDR3 amino acids: CASRPGTTAGELFF. In nucleotides, the CDR3 is TGTGCCAGCAGACCCGGGACTACCGCCGGGGAGCTGTTTTTT.

This clone was found many times. V gene TRBV3-1 (or the pseudogene TRBV3-2) combines with J gene TRBJ2-1; 8 bases align to TRBD2. The CDR3 is made up of 15 amino acids. Germline values: CDR1 LGHDT, CDR2 YNNKEL (reference sequence). V lost 4 bases and J lost 8; bases outside the gene matches: 10. CDR3 protein: CASSPISGGWYEQFF. CDR3 in DNA: TGTGCCAGCAGCCCCATAAGCGGGGGCTGGTATGAGCAGTTCTTC.

The V call is TRBV10-3, the J call TRBJ1-5; no clear D. This CDR3 comprises 15 residues. The V gene lost 0 bases and the J gene lost 0 bases, with 6 bases spanning the gap. The V gene's germline CDR1 is ENHRY and CDR2 SYGVKD. CDR3 sequence: CAISESDRSNQPQHF. The DNA for the CDR3 is TGTGCCATCAGTGAGTCAGACCGTAGCAATCAGCCCCAGCATTTT.

The chain uses TRBV7-9 and TRBJ1-5, with no clear D. This CDR3 is built from 13 residues. Between the trimmed V and J ends, which lost 1 base and 4 bases, there was a span of 5 bases. Germline CDR1 is SEHNR and CDR2 is FQNEAQ (reference sequence). As DNA, the CDR3 is TGTGCCAGCAGCTTAGTAGAGAATCAGCCCCAGCATTTT. This sequence encodes CASSLVENQPQHF.

This clone showed up just a few times. The chain recombines TRBV29-1 with TRBJ2-3; 11 nucleotides align to TRBD2. Germline-derived CDR1 and CDR2 are SQVTM and ANQGSEA. Unmatched junction bases numbered 4, after V lost 4 bases and J lost 4 bases. The CDR3 loop spans 14 amino acids. The CDR3 sequence is CSVAPSGGPDTQYF. In DNA form, the CDR3 reads TGCAGCGTTGCTCCTAGCGGGGGGCCAGATACGCAGTATTTT.

V gene TRBV27 combines with J gene TRBJ2-7; 11 nucleotides line up with TRBD2. After removal of 8 bases from V and 5 bases from J, the junction contained 14 bases not matched to a gene. CDR1 MNHEY and CDR2 SMNVEV come from the germline V gene (reference sequence). CDR3 length equals 16 residues. As DNA, the CDR3 is TGTGCCAGCGGGTTCCTAACTAGCGGGAGTCTCGACGAGCAGTACTTC. Protein: CASGFLTSGSLDEQYF.

The chain recombines TRBV5-1 with TRBJ1-6, with TRBD1 as a possible D gene (6 bases). The length of the CDR3 is 16 residues. CDR1 and CDR2 (germline): SGHRS, YFSETQ. V was trimmed by 5 bases and J by 6 bases, leaving 18 bases between them. CDR3 amino acids: CASRPWTRGGNSPLHF. CDR3 coding DNA: TGCGCCAGCAGACCCTGGACAAGGGGGGGTAATTCACCCCTCCACTTT.

V is TRBV3-1 (or the pseudogene TRBV3-2) and J is TRBJ2-7; D ambiguous. Germline CDR1 LGHDT, CDR2 YNNKEL (reference sequence). The V end was cut by 0 bases, the J end by 6 bases, with 15 bases between. The CDR3 is made up of 15 amino acids. The DNA for the CDR3 is TGTGCCAGCAGCCAAGATGCAGGAATTTTTCTCGAGCAGTACTTC. This codes for CASSQDAGIFLEQYF.

This clone was counted once. This chain joins TRBV30 and TRBJ2-1; D is unresolved. The CDR3 contains 11 residues. Germline-derived CDR1 and CDR2 are GTSNPN and SVGIG (reference sequence). V was shortened by 5 bases and J by 4 bases, with 6 bases between the two germline ends. The CDR3 here is CAWGKYNEQFF. CDR3 DNA: TGTGCCTGGGGTAAATACAATGAGCAGTTCTTC. The full variable domain, with the rest looked up from reference TRBV30 and TRBJ2-1, is SQTIHQWPATLVQPVGSPLSLECTVEGTSNPNLYWYRQAAGRGLQLLFYSVGIGQISSEVPQNLSASRPQDRQFILSSKKLLLSDSGFYLCAWGKYNEQFFGPGTRLTVL.

The gene calls are TRBV7-9 and TRBJ1-1, with a tentative D call TRBD1 (6 bases). Trimming cost V 5 bases and J 0 bases, with 13 bases left between them. CDR1 and CDR2 from the germline V gene are SEHNR and FQNEAQ (reference sequence). The CDR3 has 15 residues. CDR3 region: CASSPQGTLNTEAFF. For the CDR3, the DNA is TGTGCCAGCAGCCCCCAGGGGACTTTGAACACTGAAGCTTTCTTT.